This T cell receptor (beta chain) was captured by sequencing in a study of human T cells and chemical hapten exposure. The V and J ends lost 6 bases and 3 bases respectively, with 19 bases between them. This CDR3 has 16 residues. The sample holds many counts of this clonotype. Documented time point: pre-sensitization, week 0. The treatment was: therapeutic diphenylcyclopropenone sensitization with weekly scalp DPC. TCRdb reprocessed the RACE reads with MiXCR, giving one entry per CDR3 protein. The sample contains roughly 380,000 distinct CDR3 sequences, 5.1% of which appear only once. This chain uses TRBV12-3 or TRBV12-4 with TRBJ2-3, with D possibly matching TRBD1 (9 bases). The specimen comprised whole blood, sampled in connection with sensitization to the hapten diphenylcyclopropenone (DPC). This TCR derives from a woman aged 45-60 years with alopecia areata. Some clones in this sample may be carry-over from other donors' samples. CDR3 sequence reads: CASSRGGTGLTDTQYF. As DNA, the CDR3 is TGTGCCAGCAGCCGCGGGGGGACAGGGTTGACAGATACGCAGTATTTT.